The clone carrying this T cell receptor beta chain is labeled medium-sized. Clones were read by immunoSEQ multiplex PCR, and TCRdb kept only the in-frame ones, dropping some. The table has around 46,000 clones, about 74% seen once. This entry belongs to a study of OX40 agonist ivuxolimab in advanced cancers. V dropped 3 bases and J dropped 1 base, with 13 bases sitting between them. This CDR3 is built from 15 residues. The germline gives CDR1 KGHSH, CDR2 LQKENI. The chain recombines TRBV18 with TRBJ2-7, with D unresolved. The specimen was CD4+ or CD8+ T cells sorted from blood, collected in a trial of the OX40 agonist ivuxolimab. This TCR was sampled from an adult with an advanced solid tumor such as melanoma, head and neck, liver or kidney cancer. The CDR3 nucleotides read TGTGCCAGCTCACCCGCTGGCGTCGAATCCTACGAGCAGTACTTC. Translating gives CASSPAGVESYEQYF.